This T cell receptor (beta chain) was identified during a study of molecular identifiers for immune sequencing clone quantification. TCRdb re-analysed the PCR reads in MiXCR, keeping a single row per CDR3 protein. The sample shows fewer than 45,000 distinct CDR3 sequences, around 20% of them seen only once. This clonotype was counted a few times. Trimming shortened V by 0 bases and J by 4 bases, and 7 bases separated the two germline ends. CDR1 and CDR2 from the germline V gene are SGDLS and YYNGEE. This CDR3 comprises 13 residues. The sequence was collected from a human donor in good health. Some libraries in this study had Jurkat cell RNA spiked in. The V gene is TRBV9, the J gene TRBJ2-5; D is ambiguous. The sequencing sample was made of naive CD8+ T cells from blood, with Jurkat cell RNA spiked in. Subset noted: FACS-sorted CD8+CD4-CCR7+CD45RA+ naive T cells. CDR3: CASSVVVGETQYF. The CDR3 bases are TGTGCCAGCAGCGTAGTCGTCGGAGAGACCCAGTACTTC. Variable domain in full (rest from reference TRBV9 and TRBJ2-5): DSGVTQTPKHLITATGQRVTLRCSPRSGDLSVYWYQQSLDQGLQFLIQYYNGEERAKGNILERFSAQQFPDLHSELNLSSLELGDSALYFCASSVVVGETQYFGPGTRLLVL.